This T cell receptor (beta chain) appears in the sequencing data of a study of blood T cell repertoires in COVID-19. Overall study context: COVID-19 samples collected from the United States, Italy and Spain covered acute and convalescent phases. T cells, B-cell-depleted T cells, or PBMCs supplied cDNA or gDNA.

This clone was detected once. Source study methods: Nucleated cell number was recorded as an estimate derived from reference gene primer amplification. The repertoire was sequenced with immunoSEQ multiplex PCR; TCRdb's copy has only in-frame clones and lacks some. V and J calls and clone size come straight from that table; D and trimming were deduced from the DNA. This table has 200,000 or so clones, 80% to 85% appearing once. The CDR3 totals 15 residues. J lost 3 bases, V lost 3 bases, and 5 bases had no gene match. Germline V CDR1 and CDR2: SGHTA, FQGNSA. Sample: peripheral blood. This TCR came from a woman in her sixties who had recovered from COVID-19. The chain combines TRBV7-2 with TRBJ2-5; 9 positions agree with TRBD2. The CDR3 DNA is TGTGCCAGCAGCTTCGGCGGGGGGGCCGAAGAGACCCAGTACTTC. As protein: CASSFGGGAEETQYF. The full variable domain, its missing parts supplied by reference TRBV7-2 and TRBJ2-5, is GAGVSQSPSNKVTEKGKDVELRCDPISGHTALYWYRQSLGQGLEFLIYFQGNSAPDKSGLPSDRFSAERTGGSVSTLTIQRTQQEDSAVYLCASSFGGGAEETQYFGPGTRLLVL.